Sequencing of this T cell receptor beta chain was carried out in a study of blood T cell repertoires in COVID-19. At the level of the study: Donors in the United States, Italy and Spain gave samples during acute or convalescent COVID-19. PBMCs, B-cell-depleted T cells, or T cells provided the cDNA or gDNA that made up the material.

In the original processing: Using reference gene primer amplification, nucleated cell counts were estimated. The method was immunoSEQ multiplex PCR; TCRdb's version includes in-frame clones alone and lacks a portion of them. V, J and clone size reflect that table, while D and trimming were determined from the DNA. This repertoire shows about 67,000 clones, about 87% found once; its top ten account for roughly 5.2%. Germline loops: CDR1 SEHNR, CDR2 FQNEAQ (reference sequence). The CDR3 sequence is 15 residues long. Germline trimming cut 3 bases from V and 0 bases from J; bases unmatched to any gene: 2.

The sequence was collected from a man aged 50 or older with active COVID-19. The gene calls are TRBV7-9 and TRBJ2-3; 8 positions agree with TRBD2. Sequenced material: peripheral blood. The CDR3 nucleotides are TGTGCCAGCAGCTTGACTAGCGCTAGCACAGATACGCAGTATTTT. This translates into CASSLTSASTDTQYF.